This T cell receptor (beta chain) was documented in a study of CD4 T cells in relation to SARS-CoV-2 and coronaviruses. Sequencing used immunoSEQ multiplex PCR; TCRdb keeps in-frame clones, though not all of them. The table includes 15,000 to 20,000 clones, about four fifths detected once. The unexposed donors gave CD4+ T cells in about 2011-2019, prior to COVID-19. CD4+ T cells were isolated from the cells after about nine days of culture. Cultures held two million PBMCs per well with roughly 10 IU/ml IL-2. Of note for this clone: Its antigen is unknown.

This TCR derives from a human donor in good health. The sample consisted of CD4+ T cells from PBMCs, cultured in vitro.

DNA of the CDR3: TGTGCCAGTAGTCCTCCCCCCACTGGTAAGGTCAGGGGGCGGAGGAATGAGCAGTTCTTC. It encodes CASSPPPTGKVRGRRNEQFF. The chain combines TRBV19 with TRBJ2-1; 8 positions agree with TRBD1. The CDR3 spans 20 residues. Germline CDR1 reads LNHDA; CDR2 reads SQIVND (reference sequence). Unmatched junction bases numbered 25, after V lost 5 bases and J lost 7 bases.